The 15 T cell receptor beta chains reported below all come from one sample, sequenced in a study of T cell responses to AZD1222 COVID-19 vaccine. Libraries were prepared by immunoSEQ multiplex PCR; TCRdb keeps only in-frame clonotypes and omits some of them. The sample contains approximately 100,000 clones, less than 95% of which appear only once. The sequences come from peripheral blood, collected on day 0 of AZD1222 vaccination. Receptors originate from an adult in good health.

The chain carries TRBV14 and TRBJ2-7; no definite D call. V was shortened by 3 bases and J by 6 bases, with 6 bases between the two germline ends. The CDR3 totals 11 residues. Germline CDR1 is SGHDN and CDR2 is FVKESK. CDR3 coding DNA: TGTGCCAGCAGCCATTCTATCGAGCAGTACTTC. Translated: CASSHSIEQYF.

The chain has TRBV2 and TRBJ1-2, with TRBD1 matching over 8 bases. The CDR3 consists of 14 residues. Germline assignment: CDR1 SNHLY and CDR2 FYNNEI. Trimming at V came to 5 bases and at J to 7 bases, leaving 9 bases not matched to a gene. DNA of the CDR3: TGTGCCAGCAGTCAGGGGGCGACGGAGATTGGCTACACCTTC. The encoded protein is CASSQGATEIGYTF. Complete variable domain (other parts from reference TRBV2 and TRBJ1-2): EPEVTQTPSHQVTQMGQEVILRCVPISNHLYFYWYRQILGQKVEFLVSFYNNEISEKSEIFDDQFSVERPDGSNFTLKIRSTKLEDSAMYFCASSQGATEIGYTFGSGTRLTVV.

The chain uses TRBV18 and TRBJ1-4, with 9 nucleotides matching TRBD1. Germline values: CDR1 KGHSH, CDR2 LQKENI. Losses at the gene ends were 6 bases for V and 8 bases for J; bases not matched to a gene: 4. The CDR3 loop spans 13 amino acids. This chain's CDR3 is CASSRDRGEKLFF. The CDR3 region has the DNA TGTGCCAGCTCGCGAGACAGGGGGGAAAAACTGTTTTTT.

The chain has TRBV30 and TRBJ2-7; D is perhaps TRBD1 or TRBD2 (5 bases each). This CDR3 is built from 13 residues. Trimming removed 6 bases from V and 5 bases from J, with 17 bases in between. CDR1 GTSNPN and CDR2 SVGIG come from the germline V gene (reference sequence). CDR3 bases: TGTGCCTGCCGGGACCCGGGCCACCACGAGCAGTACTTC. This sequence encodes CACRDPGHHEQYF.

This sequence joins TRBV19 and TRBJ1-5, with D possibly being TRBD1 (6 bases). The CDR3 has 14 residues. CDR1 is LNHDA, CDR2 SQIVND, per germline (reference sequence). V dropped 6 bases and J dropped 6 bases, with 15 bases sitting between them. CDR3 protein: CASSTGSGGQPQHF. The CDR3 coding sequence is TGTGCCAGTAGCACAGGGTCAGGTGGTCAGCCCCAGCATTTT.

The gene calls are TRBV9 and TRBJ1-1; D is unclear. The CDR3 extends over 13 amino acids. With 3 bases removed from V and 4 bases from J, the gap between germline ends came to 10 bases. Germline CDR1 is SGDLS and CDR2 is YYNGEE. DNA of the CDR3: TGTGCCAGCAGCGCTTGGGGAGGCACTGAAGCTTTCTTT. It codes for CASSAWGGTEAFF.

V is TRBV14 and J is TRBJ1-1; D gene ambiguous. V was cut by 4 bases and J by 0 bases, with 6 bases left in between. The germline gives CDR1 SGHDN, CDR2 FVKESK. The CDR3 loop spans 13 amino acids. Written as DNA, the CDR3 is TGTGCCAGCAGCCCTAACATGAACACTGAAGCTTTCTTT. Protein sequence: CASSPNMNTEAFF.

The V and J genes are TRBV5-4 and TRBJ1-1; no firm D call. Germline lookup yields CDR1 SGHNT and CDR2 YYREEE (reference sequence). Trimming took off 1 base at V and 11 bases at J, with 18 bases between the two ends. The length of the CDR3 is 14 residues. CDR3 coding DNA: TGTGCCAGCAGCTTGATAGAGGATTCCCGTTCGGCTTTCTTT. It codes for CASSLIEDSRSAFF.

Note on this clone: Other DNA sequences from this sample encode an identical CDR3 as well. The chain uses TRBV5-1 and TRBJ1-1; the D is unclear. The CDR3 is made up of 15 amino acids. Germline values: CDR1 SGHRS, CDR2 YFSETQ. Trimming took off 0 bases at V and 4 bases at J, with 13 bases between the two ends. This CDR3 reads CASSLALGGGTEAFF. Here the CDR3 DNA reads TGCGCCAGCAGCTTGGCCCTGGGAGGAGGCACTGAAGCTTTCTTT.

This clone was seen more than once but under ten times. This chain links TRBV3-1 (or the pseudogene TRBV3-2) with TRBJ1-1; D is unclear. The CDR3 sequence is 12 residues long. Germline CDR1 LGHDT, CDR2 YNNKEL (reference sequence). V shed 2 bases and J shed 3 bases, with 4 bases lying between them. In DNA, the CDR3 is TGTGCCAGCAGCCAACAGGACACTGAAGCTTTCTTT. Translating it yields CASSQQDTEAFF.

This clone was observed a single time. The J gene is TRBJ2-7, the V gene TRBV18; 11 bases match TRBD2. The V gene end was trimmed by 2 bases and the J gene end by 1 base; junction bases not matched to a gene: 7. Germline assignment: CDR1 KGHSH and CDR2 LQKENI. The CDR3 covers 17 residues. CDR3 in amino acids: CASSPGPGTSGSYEQYF. The CDR3 bases are TGTGCCAGCTCACCAGGTCCGGGGACTAGCGGATCCTACGAGCAGTACTTC.

As to this clone: The junction does not match germline at one end; this may be a read error. V and J are TRBV7-7 and TRBJ2-7; no clear D. CDR1 SSHAT and CDR2 FNYEAQ come from the germline V gene (reference sequence). The CDR3 has 13 amino acids. The CDR3 DNA sequence: TGTGCTAGCAGCTTTGGTCCGAACTACGAGCAGTACTTC. Protein sequence: CASSFGPNYEQYF.

The J gene is TRBJ1-4, the V gene TRBV2; 10 positions match TRBD1. CDR3 size: 14 residues. The germline gives CDR1 SNHLY, CDR2 FYNNEI. Germline trimming cut 5 bases from V and 8 bases from J; bases unmatched to any gene: 5. DNA of the CDR3: TGTGCCAGCAGTCTGGACAGGGGGAAGGAAAAACTGTTTTTT. As protein: CASSLDRGKEKLFF. Full variable domain (outside the CDR3, taken from reference TRBV2 and TRBJ1-4): EPEVTQTPSHQVTQMGQEVILRCVPISNHLYFYWYRQILGQKVEFLVSFYNNEISEKSEIFDDQFSVERPDGSNFTLKIRSTKLEDSAMYFCASSLDRGKEKLFFGSGTQLSVL.

This chain uses TRBV10-3 with TRBJ2-7; D is possibly TRBD2 (6 bases). With 8 bases removed from V and 3 bases from J, the gap between germline ends came to 23 bases. This CDR3 region has 16 residues. Per germline, CDR1 ENHRY and CDR2 SYGVKD. The DNA for the CDR3 is TGTGCCATCGCCCCTGGAACGGGACTGAGTCTCTACGAGCAGTACTTC. This codes for CAIAPGTGLSLYEQYF.

This chain connects TRBV7-9 to TRBJ2-2; tentatively, D is TRBD2 (5 bases). Trimming pared 6 bases from V and 2 bases from J, leaving 10 bases between. The CDR3 loop spans 14 amino acids. CDR1 and CDR2 from the germline V gene are SEHNR and FQNEAQ (reference sequence). CDR3 region: CASSPRGNTGELFF. In DNA, the CDR3 is TGTGCCAGCAGTCCACGGGGAAACACCGGGGAGCTGTTTTTT. The full variable domain, in which reference TRBV7-9 and TRBJ2-2 provide the parts outside the CDR3, is DTGVSQNPRHKITKRGQNVTFRCDPISEHNRLYWYRQTLGQGPEFLTYFQNEAQLEKSRLLSDRFSAERPKGSFSTLEIQRTEQGDSAMYLCASSPRGNTGELFFGEGSRLTVL.